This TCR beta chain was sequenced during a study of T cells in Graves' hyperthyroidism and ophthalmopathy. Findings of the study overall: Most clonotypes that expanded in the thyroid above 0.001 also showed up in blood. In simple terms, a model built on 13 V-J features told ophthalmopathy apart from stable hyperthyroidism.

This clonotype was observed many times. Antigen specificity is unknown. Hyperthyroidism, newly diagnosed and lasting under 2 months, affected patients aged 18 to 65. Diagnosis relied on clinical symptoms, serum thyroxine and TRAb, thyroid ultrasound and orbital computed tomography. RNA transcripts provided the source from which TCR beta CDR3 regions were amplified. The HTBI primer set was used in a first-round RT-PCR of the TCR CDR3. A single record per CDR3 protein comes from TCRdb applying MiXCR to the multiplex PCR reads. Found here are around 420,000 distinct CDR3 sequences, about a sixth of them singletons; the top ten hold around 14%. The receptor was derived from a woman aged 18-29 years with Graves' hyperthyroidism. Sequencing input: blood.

The CDR3 protein is CASSSGLVRGYEQYF. Here the CDR3 DNA reads TGTGCCAGCAGCTCCGGACTGGTCAGGGGCTACGAGCAGTACTTC. This chain connects TRBV11-2 to TRBJ2-7; D is perhaps TRBD1 (6 bases). The CDR3 runs 15 residues. Germline V gene lookup returns CDR1 SGHAT and CDR2 FQNNGV. Trimming cost V 4 bases and J 3 bases, with 16 bases left between them.